This paragraph covers one TCR beta chain sequence. CDR3 length: 18 residues. Germline CDR1 reads MNHEY; CDR2 reads SMNVEV (reference sequence). Trimming cost V 2 bases and J 5 bases, with 22 bases left between them. RNA was extracted with the RNeasy kit, and a quantity of about 0.45 to 1 ug was reverse transcribed using random hexamers. TCR beta CDR3 was amplified by immunoSEQ covering 54 Vbeta and 13 Jbeta. TCRdb called the immunoSEQ multiplex PCR reads again in MiXCR, with one record for every CDR3 protein. The profile shows about 430,000 distinct CDR3 sequences, around 85% of them singletons. The data were obtained in a study of CD8 T cells in Susac syndrome. Sequencing of TCR beta was performed on blood CD8+ and CD4+ T cells. The multiple sclerosis controls consisted of treatment-naive patients with relapsing-remitting disease, either stable or active. TEMRA cells were FACS-enriched, and CD8+ and CD4+ T cells were isolated negatively.

Sequencing used CD8+ T cells from PBMCs. This clonotype was sampled from a human donor with multiple sclerosis. V gene TRBV27 combines with J gene TRBJ2-1, with D perhaps being TRBD1 or TRBD2 (5 bases each). Here the CDR3 reads CASSLTFQGVTGNNEQFF. In DNA, the CDR3 is TGTGCCAGCAGTTTAACTTTCCAGGGCGTTACGGGGAACAATGAGCAGTTCTTC.